The next 25 T cell receptor beta chains were all read from a single sample in a study of tumor-infiltrating lymphocytes in primary liver carcinoma. The tissue used was unsorted bulk material of roughly 17-34 mg. RNA and DNA were co-extracted from it with the AllPrep DNA/RNA mini kit. Starting material of around 460 ng total RNA yielded TCR beta cDNA via a constant-region primer. Sequencing libraries for TCR beta derived from three nested multiplex PCR rounds that used slightly modified ARM-PCR. The opening two PCR rounds, around 11 cycles each, paired TRBV1-TRBV30 forward primers with a C-beta reverse primer. TCRdb ran MiXCR on the multiplex PCR reads and lists one entry per CDR3 protein. Of approximately 110,000 distinct CDR3 sequences listed, around 64% are singletons. The sequencing input was liver tumor tissue from sampling region 3. Subset given: tumor region T3, left-lateral pole. The receptors originated from a woman in her sixties or seventies with primary liver carcinoma and hepatitis B virus infection.

About this clonotype: The CDR3 does not end in the conserved phenylalanine or tryptophan, so this is likely a read error. This chain connects TRBV6-2 or TRBV6-3 to TRBJ2-7; 7 bases are a match to TRBD2. CDR3 length: 15 residues. The ends lost 0 bases at V and 5 bases at J; junction bases unmatched: 7. Germline CDR1 is MNHEY and CDR2 is SVGEGT. In DNA form, the CDR3 reads TGTGCCAGCAGTTACTCACTTGCGGGAGTTGACGAGCAGTACATC. Translating gives CASSYSLAGVDEQYI.

V is TRBV5-1 and J is TRBJ2-1, with TRBD2 matching over 9 bases. The CDR3 extends over 15 amino acids. J gave up 9 bases and V 0 bases, and 7 bases lay outside the gene matches. The germline CDR1 and CDR2 sequences are SGHRS and YFSETQ. CDR3 amino acids: CASSLVWREGPEQFF. Here the CDR3 DNA reads TGCGCCAGCAGCTTGGTGTGGCGGGAGGGGCCTGAGCAGTTCTTC.

The chain links TRBV6-2 or TRBV6-3 to TRBJ2-5; 11 nucleotides align to TRBD2. The CDR3 is 16 residues long. CDR1 is MNHEY, CDR2 SVGEGT, per germline. The CDR3 reads CVCSLTSGSGAETQYF. The DNA of the CDR3 is TGTGTCTGCAGCCTTACTAGCGGGAGTGGGGCAGAGACCCAGTACTTC.

Comment on this clonotype: The junction differs from germline at one of its ends, possibly a read error. The chain joins TRBV11-2 to TRBJ2-3; D perhaps matches TRBD2 (6 bases). CDR1 SGHAT and CDR2 FQNNGV come from the germline V gene. CDR3 size: 16 residues. This CDR3 is CVSSRGMEGDRDTQYF. CDR3 sequence (DNA): TGTGTCAGCAGCCGGGGGATGGAGGGTGATAGGGATACGCAGTATTTT.

The CDR3, as DNA: TGTGCCTGGAGTGTACGCGTAAAAGCGGGAGGGCCTTTCGAGCAGTACTTC. It specifies CAWSVRVKAGGPFEQYF. The chain has TRBV30 and TRBJ2-7, with 10 bases matching TRBD2. Germline V gives CDR1 GTSNPN, CDR2 SVGIG (reference sequence). Trimming at V came to 0 bases and at J to 6 bases, leaving 14 bases not matched to a gene. This CDR3 is built from 17 residues. The variable domain in full, with the rest retrieved from reference TRBV30 and TRBJ2-7, is SQTIHQWPATLVQPVGSPLSLECTVEGTSNPNLYWYRQAAGRGLQLLFYSVGIGQISSEVPQNLSASRPQDRQFILSSKKLLLSDSGFYLCAWSVRVKAGGPFEQYFGPGTRLTVT.

This clonotype showed up just a few times. The CDR3, as DNA: TGTGCCAGCAGTGGACAGGGGACAAAGACCCAGTACTTC. Translation: CASSGQGTKTQYF. The gene calls are TRBV2 and TRBJ2-5; 8 nucleotides align to TRBD1. Unmatched junction bases numbered 4, after V lost 4 bases and J lost 6 bases. CDR3 length: 13 residues. The germline V gene has CDR1 SNHLY and CDR2 FYNNEI.

CDR3: CSVDMEGRGSEQFF. CDR3 sequence (DNA): TGCAGCGTTGACATGGAGGGTAGGGGAAGTGAGCAGTTCTTC. The chain recombines TRBV29-1 with TRBJ2-1; D possibly corresponds to TRBD2 (6 bases). The CDR3 length is 14 residues. V dropped 3 bases and J dropped 9 bases, with 18 bases sitting between them. Germline V CDR1 and CDR2: SQVTM, ANQGSEA.

In its sample, this clonotype was seen many times. The chain is built from TRBV5-1 and TRBJ2-1; a possible D gene is TRBD2 (6 bases). V lost 1 base, J lost 0 bases, and 8 bases lay in between. This CDR3 has 15 amino acids. The germline V gene encodes CDR1 SGHRS and CDR2 YFSETQ. The CDR3 region has the DNA TGCGCCAGCAGCTTGCTAGCGAGCTCCTACAATGAGCAGTTCTTC. Its translation is CASSLLASSYNEQFF.

With respect to this clonotype: Just one base apart from a much larger clone, this may be a read error. V is TRBV7-8 and J is TRBJ1-5; D call uncertain. Germline values: CDR1 SGHVS, CDR2 FQNEAQ. The CDR3 runs to 14 residues. CDR3 loop: CASRAGSSNQLQHF. The CDR3 nucleotides read TGTGCCAGCAGAGCCGGGTCTAGCAATCAGCTCCAGCATTTT.

As to this clonotype: One junction end does not reproduce the germline sequence, and a read error may be involved. The V call is TRBV11-2, the J call TRBJ2-1; the match to TRBD2 covers 9 bases. Germline lookup yields CDR1 SGHAT and CDR2 FQNNGV. This CDR3 comprises 18 residues. CDR3 nucleotides: TGTACCAGCAGCATAGGTCAAGGCGGGAGGGCTGGCTACAATGAGCAGCTCTTC. Translating it yields CTSSIGQGGRAGYNEQLF.

This clonotype was seen ten or more times. The chain joins TRBV4-1 to TRBJ1-2; D remains ambiguous. Germline CDR1 reads MGHRA; CDR2 reads YSYEKL. V gave up 0 bases and J gave up 0 bases, with 11 bases separating them. The CDR3 is 16 amino acids. The CDR3 loop is CASSQEAGRSNYGYTF. The CDR3 DNA reads as TGCGCCAGCAGCCAAGAAGCGGGCAGATCTAACTATGGCTACACCTTC.

This clonotype showed up many times. The V and J genes are TRBV5-8 and TRBJ2-7; 10 bases match TRBD1. In germline, CDR1 is SGHTS, CDR2 YDEGEE. V was pared by 1 base and J by 4 bases, with 5 bases of the junction left unmatched. The CDR3 extends over 15 amino acids. The CDR3 sequence: CASSLFGTGVYEQYF. In DNA form, the CDR3 reads TGTGCCAGCAGCTTGTTCGGGACAGGGGTTTACGAGCAGTACTTC.

CDR3 protein: CSARDQDRLGNSYEQYF. CDR3 sequence (DNA): TGCAGTGCTAGAGACCAGGACAGGTTGGGGAACTCCTACGAGCAGTACTTC. The rearrangement joins TRBV20-1 to TRBJ2-7, with 7 positions matching TRBD1. V trimming: 0 bases; J trimming: 0 bases; junction bases outside the gene matches: 11. The germline V gene encodes CDR1 DFQATT and CDR2 SNEGSKA (reference sequence). The CDR3 loop spans 17 amino acids.

Concerning this clonotype: This may stem from a read error, because a much larger clone lies one nucleotide away. V is TRBV14 and J is TRBJ1-2; D possibly corresponds to TRBD1 (6 bases). Germline CDR1 and CDR2: SGHDN and FVKESK. The CDR3 extends over 13 amino acids. Deletions cut 3 bases from V and 7 bases from J, with 12 bases between. The CDR3 loop is CASSHTQGTGYTF. The CDR3 coding sequence is TGTGCCAGCAGCCACACTCAGGGGACTGGCTACACCTTC. Full variable domain (rest looked up from reference TRBV14 and TRBJ1-2): EAGVTQFPSHSVIEKGQTVTLRCDPISGHDNLYWYRRVMGKEIKFLLHFVKESKQDESGMPNNRFLAERTGGTYSTLKVQPAELEDSGVYFCASSHTQGTGYTFGSGTRLTVV.

Note on this clonotype: An end of the junction differs from the germline gene, which may be a read error. The V call is TRBV18, the J call TRBJ2-5, with TRBD1 as a possible D gene (6 bases). Germline CDR1 KGHSH, CDR2 LQKENI. CDR3 length: 12 residues. The chain's CDR3 is CPSSPGAETQYF. CDR3 bases: TGTCCCAGCTCACCAGGGGCAGAGACCCAGTACTTC.

This clonotype was seen ten or more times. The gene calls are TRBV5-5 and TRBJ1-1; a weak D match, TRBD1 (5 bases). V was trimmed by 0 bases and J by 3 bases, leaving 9 bases between them. Germline V lookup: CDR1 SGHKS, CDR2 YYEKEE (reference sequence). The CDR3 length is 14 residues. CDR3 sequence (DNA): TGTGCCAGCAGCTTGGCAGGAGGGGACACTGAAGCTTTCTTT. It encodes CASSLAGGDTEAFF.

This clonotype was seen more than once but under ten times. A much larger clone lies a single base off, so this may be a read error. The rearrangement links TRBV2 to TRBJ2-7; tentatively, D is TRBD1 or TRBD2 (6 bases each). Between the trimmed V and J ends, which lost 7 bases and 6 bases, there was a span of 13 bases. Germline lookup yields CDR1 SNHLY and CDR2 FYNNEI. The length of the CDR3 is 12 residues. The CDR3 spells CASKGEDGEQYF. The CDR3 coding sequence is TGTGCCAGCAAGGGGGAGGATGGCGAGCAGTACTTC.

On this clonotype itself: The junction differs from germline at one of its ends, possibly a read error. The rearrangement links TRBV5-4 to TRBJ2-7; 9 bases match TRBD1. Germline V CDR1 and CDR2: SGHNT, YYREEE (reference sequence). The CDR3 length is 14 residues. Here the CDR3 DNA reads TGTGCCAGCAGCTTGGACAGGGGGCGCTACGAGCAGCACTTC. Its protein product is CASSLDRGRYEQHF.

Only a few counts were recorded for this clonotype. V gene TRBV6-2 or TRBV6-3 combines with J gene TRBJ2-5; 7 bases map to TRBD2. J lost 3 bases, V lost 6 bases, and 10 bases had no gene match. The CDR3 totals 15 residues. CDR1 is MNHEY, CDR2 SVGEGT, per germline. As DNA, the CDR3 is TGTGCCAGCAGCGCCTCTGGTGCGGGGGAAGAGACCCAGTACTTC. Translating it yields CASSASGAGEETQYF.

This clonotype was seen just once. A much more abundant neighbour one base away suggests this may be a read error. The rearrangement uses TRBV5-3 and TRBJ2-4, with D unclear. TRBV5-3 is filed as an ORF, its function uncertain. This CDR3 region has 16 residues. CDR3 residues: CARTLRPVIAKNIQYF. The CDR3 DNA reads as TGTGCCAGAACCTTGAGGCCGGTTATAGCCAAAAACATTCAGTACTTC.

This clonotype has a count of ten or more. Germline and junction disagree at one end, which may indicate a read error. The chain employs TRBV14 and TRBJ2-3; the match to TRBD2 covers 7 bases. Germline values: CDR1 SGHDN, CDR2 FVKESK. The CDR3 is made up of 11 amino acids. The CDR3 is CASSQVCGRGF. Written as DNA, the CDR3 is TGTGCCAGCAGCCAAGTTTGCGGGAGAGGTTTT.

Remarks on this clonotype: One end of the junction does not line up with germline, which may come from a read error. This rearrangement joins TRBV4-2 to TRBJ1-1; no definite D call. The CDR3 sequence is 14 residues long. Germline V gives CDR1 LGHNA, CDR2 YNFKEQ. The CDR3 nucleotides read TGTACCAGCAGCCCGGGAGAGCTGAACACTGAAGCTTTCTTT. Amino acid sequence: CTSSPGELNTEAFF.

The chain employs TRBV21-1 and TRBJ1-1; the D call in the table, TRBD1, was not verified against the DNA. TRBV21-1 constitutes a pseudogene. This CDR3 spans 17 amino acids. The CDR3 reads CASCIKPGSGGSTEAFF. CDR3 coding DNA: TGTGCCAGCTGCATTAAACCCGGCTCGGGGGGGAGCACTGAAGCTTTCTTT.

Concerning this clonotype itself: An end of the junction does not agree with germline; a read error may underlie this. V is TRBV10-3 and J is TRBJ1-5, with D possibly TRBD1 on 6 matching bases. The CDR3 spans 18 residues. Looked up from germline, CDR1 is ENHRY and CDR2 is SYGVKD. As DNA, the CDR3 is TGTGTCATCAGTGAGTCGAGCAGGGGTGGGGGCCTAATTCAGCCCCAGCATTTT. This encodes CVISESSRGGGLIQPQHF.

Regarding this clonotype: The junction differs from germline at one of its ends, possibly a read error. V and J are TRBV11-3 and TRBJ2-5; D perhaps matches TRBD1 (6 bases). In germline, CDR1 is SGHNT, CDR2 YENEEA. The length of the CDR3 is 13 residues. CDR3 sequence (DNA): TGCGCCAGCAGGCCCAGGGGCGGTGGGACCCAGTACTTC. Protein: CASRPRGGGTQYF.